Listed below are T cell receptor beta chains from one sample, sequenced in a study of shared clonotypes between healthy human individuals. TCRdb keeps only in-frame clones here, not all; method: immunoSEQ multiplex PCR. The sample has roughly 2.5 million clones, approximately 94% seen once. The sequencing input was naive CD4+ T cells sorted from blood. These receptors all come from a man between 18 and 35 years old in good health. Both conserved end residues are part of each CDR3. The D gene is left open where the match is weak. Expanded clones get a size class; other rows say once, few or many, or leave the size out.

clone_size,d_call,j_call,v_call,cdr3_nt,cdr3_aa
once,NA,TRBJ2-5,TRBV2,TGTGCCAGCAGGCCGACTAGTGGGCGGGAGACCCAGTACTTC,CASRPTSGRETQYF
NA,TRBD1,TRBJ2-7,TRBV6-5,TGTGCCAGCAGACAGGACAGGGGGAAGAGCTACGAGCAGTACTTC,CASRQDRGKSYEQYF
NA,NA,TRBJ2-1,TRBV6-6,TGTGCCAGCAGGGACTCCGGGTCGCGACGGATCAATGAGCAGTTCTTC,CASRDSGSRRINEQFF
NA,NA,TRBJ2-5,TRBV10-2,TGCGCCAGCAGTCATTTTGGACAGAGCCAAGAGACCCAGTACTTC,CASSHFGQSQETQYF
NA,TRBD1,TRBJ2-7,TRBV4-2,TGTGCCAGCAGCCAAGATGAATTGCCGGGCCGGGACAGGCCCTACGAGCAGTACTTC,CASSQDELPGRDRPYEQYF
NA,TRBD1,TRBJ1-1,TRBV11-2,TGTGCCAGCAGCTTAGGGACAGGGAACACTGAAGCTTTCTTT,CASSLGTGNTEAFF
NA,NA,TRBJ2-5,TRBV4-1,TGCGCCAGCAGCCTGTCGGGGGCCCGATCGTACCAAGAGACCCAGTACTTC,CASSLSGARSYQETQYF
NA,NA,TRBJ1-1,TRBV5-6,TGTGCCAGCAGCTTGGCGCAGGGCCGGGACACTGAAGCTTTCTTT,CASSLAQGRDTEAFF
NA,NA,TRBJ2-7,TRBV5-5,TGTGCCAGCAGCCCAGGCTACGAGCAGTACTTC,CASSPGYEQYF
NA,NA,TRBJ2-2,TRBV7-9,TGTGCCAGCAGCTTTCGGGGGAACACCGGGGAGCTGTTTTTT,CASSFRGNTGELFF
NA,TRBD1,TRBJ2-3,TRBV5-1,TGCGCCAGCAGCCTTGGAAGGGGGCCGGACACAGATACGCAGTATTTT,CASSLGRGPDTDTQYF
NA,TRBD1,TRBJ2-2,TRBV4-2,TGTGCCAGCAGACCAGGACAGGGGAACACCGGGGAGCTGTTTTTT,CASRPGQGNTGELFF
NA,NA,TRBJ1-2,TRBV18,TGTGCCAGCTCACCCGGGGCGGACTATGGCTACACCTTC,CASSPGADYGYTF
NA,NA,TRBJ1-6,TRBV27,TGTGCCAGCAGTTTAGTCCCCAGGGAAGGCTCACCCCTCCACTTT,CASSLVPREGSPLHF
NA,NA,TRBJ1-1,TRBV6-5,TGTGCCAGCAGTCGGACAGTTAACACTGAAGCTTTCTTT,CASSRTVNTEAFF
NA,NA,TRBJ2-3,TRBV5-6,TGTGCCAGCAGCGAGACAGGCCGAACAGCACCGGATACGCAGTATTTT,CASSETGRTAPDTQYF
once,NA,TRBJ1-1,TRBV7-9,TGTGCCGGGCATAACGGTCCGACGAACACTGAAGCTTTCTTT,CAGHNGPTNTEAFF
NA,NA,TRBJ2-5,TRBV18,TGTGCCAGCTCGACGCCCTGGGCACGAGAGACCCAGTACTTC,CASSTPWARETQYF
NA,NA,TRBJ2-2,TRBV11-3,TGTGCCAGCAGCCAAATAGGGTCCGGGGAGCTGTTTTTT,CASSQIGSGELFF
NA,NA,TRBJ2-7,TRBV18,TGTGCCAGCTCACCGTTAGGAGGATACGAGCAGTACTTC,CASSPLGGYEQYF
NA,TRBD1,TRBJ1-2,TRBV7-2,TGTGCCAGCAGCTTAGCCGCCGGGCAGGGGGCTAGAGGCTACACCTTC,CASSLAAGQGARGYTF
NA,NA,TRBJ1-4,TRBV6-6,TGTGCCAGCAGGTCGGGACCTGCAACTAATGAAAAACTGTTTTTT,CASRSGPATNEKLFF
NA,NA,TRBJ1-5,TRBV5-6,TGTGCCAGCAGCTTGGGTGACCGGCTCAATCAGCCCCAGCATTTT,CASSLGDRLNQPQHF
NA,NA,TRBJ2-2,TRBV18,TGTGCCAGCTCACCTCAGGGTACCGGGGAGCTGTTTTTT,CASSPQGTGELFF